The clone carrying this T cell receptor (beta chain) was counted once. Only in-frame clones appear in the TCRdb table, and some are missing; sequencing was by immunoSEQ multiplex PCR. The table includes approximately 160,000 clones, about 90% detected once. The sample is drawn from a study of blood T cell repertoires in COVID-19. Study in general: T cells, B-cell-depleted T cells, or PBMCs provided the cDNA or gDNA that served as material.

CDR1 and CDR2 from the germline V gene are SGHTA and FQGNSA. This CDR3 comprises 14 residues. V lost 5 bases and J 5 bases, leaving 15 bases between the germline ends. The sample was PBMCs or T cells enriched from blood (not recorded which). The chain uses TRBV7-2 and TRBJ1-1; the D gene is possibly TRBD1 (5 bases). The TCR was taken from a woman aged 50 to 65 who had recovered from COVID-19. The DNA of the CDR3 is TGTGCCAGCAGCCAGTCCAGGGTGAGGACTGAAGCTTTCTTT. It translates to CASSQSRVRTEAFF.